This TCR beta chain came from a study of identical twins. General study points: There is a chance that invariant MAIT and iNKT cells partially muddied zero-insertion analyses. In monozygotic twins, models underestimated the sharing of out-of-frame TCR alpha. The study drew conclusions from cross-sectional statistical analysis, not from following the same donors.

The CDR3 totals 15 residues. Germline CDR1 reads SQVTM; CDR2 reads ANQGSEA. V lost 3 bases to trimming and J lost 1 base; unmatched junction nucleotides: 3. The cDNA had a unique molecular identifier and a template-switch universal primer site. TCRdb re-derived calls from the 5' RACE reads in MiXCR, one entry per CDR3 protein. Of approximately 670,000 distinct CDR3 sequences in the sample, 6% to 6.5% are singletons; the top ten hold about 1.8%. There are many counts of this clonotype. Its specificity is unknown. The sample comprised naive T cells sorted from blood. The origin of this receptor is a man aged 18 to 35 in good health. The rearrangement uses TRBV29-1 and TRBJ1-5, with 10 bases aligning to TRBD1. The CDR3 is CSVELGQGSNQPQHF. The CDR3 nucleotides read TGCAGCGTTGAGTTGGGACAGGGGAGCAATCAGCCCCAGCATTTT.